The 10 T cell receptor beta chains given below trace back to one sample, sequenced in a study of T cells in Graves' hyperthyroidism and ophthalmopathy. There were TCR beta CDR3 regions amplified from RNA transcripts. Initially, a first-round RT-PCR of the TCR CDR3 employed the HTBI primer set. Via MiXCR, TCRdb re-called the multiplex PCR reads, giving one row per CDR3 protein. Of around 500,000 distinct CDR3 sequences listed, 11% to 15% are singletons. Sequencing was done on a sample of blood. These receptors all stem from a woman aged 40 to 55 with Graves' hyperthyroidism.

This chain uses TRBV6-2 or TRBV6-3 with TRBJ2-2; D tentatively reads TRBD1 or TRBD2 (5 bases each). Germline values: CDR1 MNHEY, CDR2 SVGEGT. V was cut by 1 base and J by 6 bases, with 12 bases left in between. The CDR3 totals 15 residues. The CDR3 loop reads CASSYYRDGAGELFF. For the CDR3, the DNA is TGTGCCAGCAGTTACTATCGGGACGGCGCCGGGGAGCTGTTTTTT.

This clonotype was found many times. The rearrangement joins TRBV28 to TRBJ2-2, with 14 positions matching TRBD2. The CDR3 covers 19 residues. Germline-derived CDR1 and CDR2 are MDHEN and SYDVKM. V was clipped by 5 bases and J by 3 bases; unmatched bases: 11. DNA for the CDR3: TGTGCCAGCAGTCATCCGGGACTAGCGGGAGTTACCTACACCGGGGAGCTGTTTTTT. Translation gives CASSHPGLAGVTYTGELFF.

This clonotype showed up just a few times. The chain couples TRBV28 to TRBJ1-5; 7 positions agree with TRBD1. The CDR3 spans 15 residues. Germline CDR1 and CDR2: MDHEN and SYDVKM. V lost 5 bases and J lost 1; bases outside the gene matches: 5. CDR3 sequence (DNA): TGTGCCAGCAGTCCGCGACAGGGAAGCAATCAGCCCCAGCATTTT. Translated: CASSPRQGSNQPQHF.

Ten or more counts support this clonotype. The gene calls are TRBV5-1 and TRBJ2-3; D may be TRBD1 or TRBD2 (7 bases each). Trimming took off 1 base at V and 2 bases at J, with 20 bases between the two ends. Germline lookup yields CDR1 SGHRS and CDR2 YFSETQ. The CDR3 contains 18 residues. The CDR3 is CASSLNPVSGGVTDTQYF. CDR3 sequence (DNA): TGCGCCAGCAGCTTGAATCCGGTGTCAGGGGGGGTCACAGATACGCAGTATTTT.

This clonotype was recorded a few times. V gene TRBV27 combines with J gene TRBJ2-3, with TRBD1 as a possible D gene (6 bases). Germline CDR1 and CDR2: MNHEY and SMNVEV (reference sequence). V was trimmed by 2 bases and J by 0 bases, leaving 12 bases between them. This CDR3 is built from 16 residues. The CDR3 is CASSLQGIPSTDTQYF. The DNA for the CDR3 is TGTGCCAGCAGTTTACAGGGGATACCTAGCACAGATACGCAGTATTTT.

At least ten counts were recorded for this clonotype. The chain joins TRBV5-1 to TRBJ2-1; D call uncertain. CDR3 length: 13 residues. Germline CDR1 SGHRS, CDR2 YFSETQ. The V and J ends lost 4 bases and 10 bases respectively, with 15 bases between them. The CDR3 DNA sequence: TGCGCCAGCAGCCCATCTGACTTTTGGGAGCAGTTCTTC. It encodes CASSPSDFWEQFF.

This clonotype appeared many times. V is TRBV28 and J is TRBJ2-2, with 9 bases lining up with TRBD2. V shed 3 bases and J 5 bases; nucleotides not matched to a gene: 7. This CDR3 is 16 amino acids long. Germline CDR1 and CDR2: MDHEN and SYDVKM. CDR3 region: CASSFPGLAMTGELFF. CDR3 bases: TGTGCCAGCAGTTTCCCGGGACTAGCCATGACCGGGGAGCTGTTTTTT.

The chain carries TRBV7-3 and TRBJ2-3; 9 bases line up with TRBD1. With V trimmed by 1 base and J by 2 bases, 10 bases remained unmatched. Looked up from germline, CDR1 is SGHTA and CDR2 is FQGTGA. The CDR3 loop spans 18 amino acids. In nucleotides, the CDR3 is TGTGCCAGCAGCTTAAAAGTCTCGGGACAGGGACTCACAGATACGCAGTATTTT. This gives the protein CASSLKVSGQGLTDTQYF. Using reference TRBV7-3 and TRBJ2-3 for the parts outside the CDR3, the full variable domain is GAGVSQTPSNKVTEKGKYVELRCDPISGHTALYWYRQSLGQGPEFLIYFQGTGAADDSGLPNDRFFAVRPEGSVSTLKIQRTERGDSAVYLCASSLKVSGQGLTDTQYFGPGTRLTVL.

The sample holds many counts of this clonotype. V gene TRBV2 combines with J gene TRBJ2-3; TRBD1 agrees at 8 bases. Germline V gives CDR1 SNHLY, CDR2 FYNNEI. V lost 7 bases, J lost 6 bases, and 9 bases stayed unmatched. The CDR3 runs to 14 residues. CDR3 in DNA: TGTGCCAGCATCGCAGGGGGCGCGGGGGATACGCAGTATTTT. Amino acid sequence: CASIAGGAGDTQYF.

In this sample, this clonotype turned up many times. The chain has TRBV19 and TRBJ2-3; 10 bases fit TRBD1. V was pared by 7 bases and J by 1 base, with 5 bases of the junction left unmatched. CDR3 length: 15 residues. Germline V CDR1 and CDR2: LNHDA, SQIVND (reference sequence). CDR3 sequence: CASTSGQGRTDTQYF. CDR3 in DNA: TGTGCCAGTACCTCGGGACAGGGGCGCACAGATACGCAGTATTTT. The full variable domain, rest sourced from reference TRBV19 and TRBJ2-3, is DGGITQSPKYLFRKEGQNVTLSCEQNLNHDAMYWYRQDPGQGLRLIYYSQIVNDFQKGDIAEGYSVSREKKESFPLTVTSAQKNPTAFYLCASTSGQGRTDTQYFGPGTRLTVL.